The 17 T cell receptor beta chains below were found in one sample sequenced in a study of T cells in localized non-small cell lung cancer. The table came from immunoSEQ multiplex PCR; TCRdb's copy has only in-frame clones and leaves some out. The repertoire consists of more than 70,000 clones, with about four fifths occurring once and the leading ten covering under 3.5%. This specimen was peripheral blood, taken before any cancer treatment. The receptors derive from a man between 40 and 70 years old with stage I lung adenocarcinoma.

J is TRBJ1-4 and V is TRBV28; D possibly corresponds to TRBD1 (5 bases). Trimming took off 7 bases at V and 10 bases at J, with 10 bases between the two ends. The CDR3 is 11 residues long. From germline, CDR1 is MDHEN and CDR2 SYDVKM. The CDR3 DNA reads TGTGCCAGCAACGAGGGACGAAAACTGTTTTTT. Translating it yields CASNEGRKLFF.

This clone appeared a single time. The chain employs TRBV4-1 and TRBJ2-7; D is perhaps TRBD1 (5 bases). There are 15 residues in the CDR3. The V and J ends lost 3 bases and 2 bases respectively, with 14 bases between them. Germline CDR1 is MGHRA and CDR2 is YSYEKL. The CDR3 DNA is TGCGCCAGCAGCCACCCGACAGCTTCAACCTACGAGCAGTACTTC. Protein product: CASSHPTASTYEQYF.

The chain recombines TRBV11-3 with TRBJ2-1, with a possible D match to TRBD1 (5 bases). V gave up 1 base and J gave up 7 bases, with 8 bases separating them. The CDR3 has 13 amino acids. Germline-derived CDR1 and CDR2 are SGHNT and YENEEA. CDR3 DNA: TGTGCCAGCAGCTTAGCCAGGGTTAATGAGCAGTTCTTC. Encoded protein: CASSLARVNEQFF.

The chain couples TRBV18 to TRBJ1-2; maybe TRBD1 (6 bases). This CDR3 is built from 13 residues. Germline CDR1 is KGHSH and CDR2 is LQKENI. Deletions cut 2 bases from V and 6 bases from J, with 10 bases between. The CDR3: CASSPERGNGYTF. CDR3 DNA sequence: TGTGCCAGCTCACCAGAGAGGGGGAATGGCTACACCTTC.

The chain is built from TRBV7-9 and TRBJ1-2, with 8 bases lining up with TRBD1. The CDR3 is 17 residues long. Germline loops: CDR1 SEHNR, CDR2 FQNEAQ (reference sequence). Trimming removed 5 bases from V and 6 bases from J; junction bases left unmatched: 17. In nucleotides, the CDR3 is TGTGCCAGCAGCCCCCCACCGACAGGGGTCATGTCTAATGGCTACACCTTC. It yields the protein CASSPPPTGVMSNGYTF.

This clone has a single count. The chain recombines TRBV2 with TRBJ2-7, with a weak D call TRBD2 (7 bases). Germline V gene sequence: CDR1 SNHLY, CDR2 FYNNEI. V was trimmed by 3 bases and J by 10 bases, leaving 10 bases between them. This CDR3 has 11 residues. The CDR3 spells CASSEGGGQYF. The DNA of the CDR3 is TGTGCCAGCAGTGAGGGCGGGGGCCAGTACTTC.

V usage is TRBV10-1 and J usage is TRBJ2-1, with TRBD2 matching over 11 bases. This CDR3 has 14 amino acids. The ends lost 6 bases at V and 9 bases at J; junction bases unmatched: 7. The germline gives CDR1 WNHNN, CDR2 SYGVQD (reference sequence). The CDR3 DNA reads as TGCGCCAGCAGATTAGCGGGGGGGCCCCGTGAGCAGTTCTTC. This encodes CASRLAGGPREQFF.

The J gene is TRBJ2-5, the V gene TRBV28; the match to TRBD1 covers 9 bases. The CDR3 is 17 residues long. J gave up 5 bases and V 3 bases, and 13 bases lay outside the gene matches. The germline gives CDR1 MDHEN, CDR2 SYDVKM. CDR3 nucleotide sequence: TGTGCCAGCAGTTTCTTCACCCCGGGACAGGGTCGCGAGACCCAGTACTTC. Translating it yields CASSFFTPGQGRETQYF.

This clone was counted a single time. The V call is TRBV9, the J call TRBJ2-7; no clear D. Germline V gene sequence: CDR1 SGDLS, CDR2 YYNGEE. The CDR3 totals 14 residues. V lost 0 bases, J lost 3 bases, and 10 bases lay in between. Written as DNA, the CDR3 is TGTGCCAGCAGCGTAGGTGCGGAGATCTACGAGCAGTACTTC. Amino acid sequence: CASSVGAEIYEQYF. Full variable domain (rest looked up from reference TRBV9 and TRBJ2-7): DSGVTQTPKHLITATGQRVTLRCSPRSGDLSVYWYQQSLDQGLQFLIQYYNGEERAKGNILERFSAQQFPDLHSELNLSSLELGDSALYFCASSVGAEIYEQYFGPGTRLTVT.

This sequence joins TRBV7-8 and TRBJ2-3; no reliable D call. The CDR3 length is 13 residues. V was cut by 5 bases and J by 4 bases, with 10 bases left in between. Germline V gene lookup returns CDR1 SGHVS and CDR2 FQNEAQ. The CDR3 is CASSRSKADTQYF. CDR3 DNA sequence: TGTGCCAGCAGCCGATCCAAGGCAGATACGCAGTATTTT.

The chain carries TRBV2 and TRBJ1-2; 9 bases match TRBD1. The CDR3 contains 14 residues. With V trimmed by 8 bases and J by 5 bases, 9 bases remained unmatched. Germline V gene data show CDR1 as SNHLY and CDR2 as FYNNEI. Here the CDR3 reads CASRVTGQGYGYTF. In DNA form, the CDR3 reads TGTGCCAGCCGGGTAACAGGACAGGGGTATGGCTACACCTTC.

J is TRBJ2-6 and V is TRBV13; 9 bases match TRBD1. This CDR3 comprises 17 residues. V lost 5 bases, J lost 0 bases, and 5 bases stayed unmatched. Germline CDR1 is PRHDT and CDR2 is FYEKMQ (reference sequence). The CDR3 region is CASSPGQGRSGANVLTF. As DNA, the CDR3 is TGTGCCAGCAGCCCCGGACAGGGGCGCTCTGGGGCCAACGTCCTGACTTTC.

This chain connects TRBV27 to TRBJ2-7; tentative D call: TRBD1 (6 bases). This CDR3 is 14 amino acids long. The germline V gene has CDR1 MNHEY and CDR2 SMNVEV (reference sequence). The V gene lost 6 bases and the J gene lost 0 bases, with 12 bases spanning the gap. Written as DNA, the CDR3 is TGTGCCAGCAGATTGGACAGAAGCTCCTACGAGCAGTACTTC. Residues: CASRLDRSSYEQYF.

V gene TRBV7-2 combines with J gene TRBJ2-5, with D possibly being TRBD2 (5 bases). Germline loops: CDR1 SGHTA, CDR2 FQGNSA. This CDR3 has 15 amino acids. The V gene lost 5 bases and the J gene lost 2 bases, with 15 bases spanning the gap. In nucleotides, the CDR3 is TGTGCCAGCAGCCGTGCGGAGGTAGGGCAAGAGACCCAGTACTTC. It is translated as CASSRAEVGQETQYF. Full variable domain (remainder filled in from reference TRBV7-2 and TRBJ2-5): GAGVSQSPSNKVTEKGKDVELRCDPISGHTALYWYRQSLGQGLEFLIYFQGNSAPDKSGLPSDRFSAERTGGSVSTLTIQRTQQEDSAVYLCASSRAEVGQETQYFGPGTRLLVL.

The rearrangement joins TRBV7-8 to TRBJ2-7; tentative D call: TRBD2 (6 bases). Deletions cut 5 bases from V and 6 bases from J, with 23 bases between. The CDR3 sequence is 16 residues long. Germline V CDR1 and CDR2: SGHVS, FQNEAQ. The CDR3 loop reads CASSLGSSATLTEQYF. CDR3 coding DNA: TGTGCCAGCAGCCTGGGTTCTAGCGCAACCTTGACCGAGCAGTACTTC.

The chain couples TRBV27 to TRBJ2-3; unclear D gene. V gave up 6 bases and J gave up 2 bases, with 18 bases separating them. Germline assignment: CDR1 MNHEY and CDR2 SMNVEV (reference sequence). CDR3 size: 16 residues. The CDR3 region is CASRRAPSPPTDTQYF. CDR3 in DNA: TGTGCCAGCAGGCGTGCGCCCTCGCCTCCCACAGATACGCAGTATTTT.

This clone was detected once. V usage is TRBV18 and J usage is TRBJ2-1, with 7 bases fitting TRBD1. The CDR3 consists of 16 residues. Germline V gives CDR1 KGHSH, CDR2 LQKENI. The junction had 7 bases not matched to a gene; V was cut back by 5 bases and J by 0 bases. The CDR3 reads CASSAAQGRSYNEQFF. CDR3 nucleotide sequence: TGTGCCAGCTCAGCCGCACAGGGGCGCTCCTACAATGAGCAGTTCTTC.